This T cell receptor (beta chain) was sequenced during a study of shared clonotypes between healthy human individuals. Study-level results: A few donors held approximately 4.5% of naive CD4 clonotypes in common.

For this clone: Its antigen is currently unknown.

The table came from immunoSEQ multiplex PCR; TCRdb's copy has only in-frame clones and leaves some out. The data hold over a million clones, with 96% observed a single time. The CDR3 is made up of 13 amino acids. Germline assignment: CDR1 SGHRS and CDR2 YFSETQ. Trimming shortened V by 4 bases and J by 5 bases, and 12 bases separated the two germline ends. All donors were healthy HIV-negative adults lacking recent acute infections or vaccinations. In the CD4+ fraction, cells were divided into CD45RA+ naive and CD45RA-negative memory subsets. The chain links TRBV5-1 to TRBJ2-5, with D hard to call. This receptor was identified in a man between 25 and 39 years old in good health. The sequenced sample was naive CD4+ T cells sorted from blood. Subset: CD45RA+ positively selected. CDR3: CASSKDNGETQYF. Written as DNA, the CDR3 is TGCGCCAGCAGCAAGGATAACGGGGAGACCCAGTACTTC.